This T cell receptor (beta chain) was obtained from a study of identifying expanded T cells in peripheral blood. Sequencing used immunoSEQ multiplex PCR; TCRdb keeps in-frame clones, though not all of them. Of around 120,000 clones in the sample, around four fifths were seen once. The clonotype originates from a person aged 18-70 years in good health. The sequenced sample consisted of blood.

The CDR3 region is CASSYLGSGGSNNEQFF. DNA for the CDR3: TGTGCCAGCAGCTACTTGGGTAGCGGGGGGTCTAACAATGAGCAGTTCTTC. The gene calls are TRBV7-9 and TRBJ2-1, with 10 bases matching TRBD2. This CDR3 is built from 17 residues. The V and J ends lost 4 bases and 5 bases, in that order; junction bases with no gene match: 11. The germline V gene encodes CDR1 SEHNR and CDR2 FQNEAQ (reference sequence).